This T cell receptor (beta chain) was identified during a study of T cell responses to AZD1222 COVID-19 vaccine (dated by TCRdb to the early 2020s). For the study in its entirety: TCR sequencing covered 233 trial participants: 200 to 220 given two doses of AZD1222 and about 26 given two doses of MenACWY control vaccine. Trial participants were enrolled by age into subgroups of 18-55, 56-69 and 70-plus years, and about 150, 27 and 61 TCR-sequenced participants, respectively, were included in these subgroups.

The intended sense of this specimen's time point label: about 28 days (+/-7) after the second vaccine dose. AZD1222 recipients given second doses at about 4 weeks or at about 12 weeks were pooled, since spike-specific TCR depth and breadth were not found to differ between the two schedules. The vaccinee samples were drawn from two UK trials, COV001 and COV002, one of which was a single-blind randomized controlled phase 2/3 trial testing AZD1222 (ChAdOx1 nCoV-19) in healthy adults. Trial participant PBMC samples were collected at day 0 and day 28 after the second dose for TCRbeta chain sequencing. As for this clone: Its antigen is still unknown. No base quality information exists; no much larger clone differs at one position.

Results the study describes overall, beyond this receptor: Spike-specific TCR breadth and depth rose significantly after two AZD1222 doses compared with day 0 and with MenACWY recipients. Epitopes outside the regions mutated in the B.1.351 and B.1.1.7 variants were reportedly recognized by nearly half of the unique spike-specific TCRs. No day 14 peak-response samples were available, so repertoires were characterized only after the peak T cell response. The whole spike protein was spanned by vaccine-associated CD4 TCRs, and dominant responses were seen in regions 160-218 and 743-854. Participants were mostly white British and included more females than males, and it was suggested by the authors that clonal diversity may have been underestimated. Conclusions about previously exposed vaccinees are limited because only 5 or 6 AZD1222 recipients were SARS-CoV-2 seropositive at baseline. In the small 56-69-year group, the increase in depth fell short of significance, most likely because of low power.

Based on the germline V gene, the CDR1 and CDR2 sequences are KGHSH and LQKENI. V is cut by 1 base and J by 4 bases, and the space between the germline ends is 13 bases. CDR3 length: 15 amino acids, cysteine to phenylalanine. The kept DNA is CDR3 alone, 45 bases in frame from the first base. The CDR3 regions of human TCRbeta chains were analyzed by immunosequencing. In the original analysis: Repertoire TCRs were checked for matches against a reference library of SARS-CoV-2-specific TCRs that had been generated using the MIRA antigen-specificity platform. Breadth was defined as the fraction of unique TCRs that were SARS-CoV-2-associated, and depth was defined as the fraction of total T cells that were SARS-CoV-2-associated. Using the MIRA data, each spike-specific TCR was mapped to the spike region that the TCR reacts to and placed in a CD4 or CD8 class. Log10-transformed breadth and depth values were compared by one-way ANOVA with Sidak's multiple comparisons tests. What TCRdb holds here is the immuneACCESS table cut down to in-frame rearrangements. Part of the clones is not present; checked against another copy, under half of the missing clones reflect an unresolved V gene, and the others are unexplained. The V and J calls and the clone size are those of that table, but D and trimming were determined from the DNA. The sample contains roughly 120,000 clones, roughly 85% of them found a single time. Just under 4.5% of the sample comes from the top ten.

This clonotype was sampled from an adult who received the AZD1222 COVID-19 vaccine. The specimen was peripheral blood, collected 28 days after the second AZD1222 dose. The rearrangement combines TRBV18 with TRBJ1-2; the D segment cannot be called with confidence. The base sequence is TGTGCCAGCTCACCACTAGACCGACGCGGCTATGGCTACACCTTC. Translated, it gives CASSPLDRRGYGYTF.